The 26 T cell receptor beta chains below all came from one sample that was sequenced in a study of blood T cells in healthy people across ages. The second PCR ran about 6 to 11 cycles with a sample-barcoded 5' primer and J-beta primers. TCRdb reprocessed the 5' RACE reads with MiXCR, giving one entry per CDR3 protein. This sample carries more than 800,000 distinct CDR3 sequences, around 28% of them seen once, and the ten largest clones take approximately 15%. Source material: blood. These receptor sequences come from a woman older than 75 in good health.

The rearrangement links TRBV20-1 to TRBJ2-5; D is perhaps TRBD1 (5 bases). This CDR3 has 14 amino acids. CDR1 and CDR2 from the germline V gene are DFQATT and SNEGSKA (reference sequence). Between the trimmed V and J ends, which lost 5 bases and 0 bases, there was a span of 13 bases. The DNA for the CDR3 is TGCAGTGCTTCAAGGCTGGACAACCAAGAGACCCAGTACTTC. Amino acids: CSASRLDNQETQYF.

This sequence joins TRBV7-6 and TRBJ2-3; possibly TRBD1 for D (5 bases). In germline, CDR1 is SGHVS, CDR2 FNYEAQ. The CDR3 has 14 residues. V dropped 5 bases and J dropped 6 bases, with 15 bases sitting between them. DNA for the CDR3: TGTGCCAGCAGCCTGGTGGAGCCAGGGGATACGCAGTATTTT. Translation gives CASSLVEPGDTQYF.

The chain combines TRBV9 with TRBJ1-5; a possible D gene is TRBD1 (5 bases). V was clipped by 0 bases and J by 9 bases, with 10 bases between them. CDR3 length equals 13 residues. Germline assignment: CDR1 SGDLS and CDR2 YYNGEE. CDR3 amino acids: CASSVDLGRPQHF. The CDR3 DNA is TGTGCCAGCAGCGTAGACCTGGGGCGGCCCCAGCATTTT.

This clonotype appeared a few times. The chain couples TRBV18 to TRBJ2-1; 9 bases line up with TRBD1. V gave up 2 bases and J gave up 7 bases; unmatched junction bases: 6. Germline CDR1 and CDR2: KGHSH and LQKENI. This CDR3 contains 15 residues. DNA of the CDR3: TGTGCCAGCTCACCAGGGACAGGGAAAGGGAATGAGCAGTTCTTC. Translated, it gives CASSPGTGKGNEQFF.

The rearrangement joins TRBV30 to TRBJ1-1; no firm D call. Trimming pared 3 bases from V and 5 bases from J, leaving 10 bases between. Germline values: CDR1 GTSNPN, CDR2 SVGIG (reference sequence). CDR3 size: 12 residues. CDR3 loop: CAWRTTGTEAFF. CDR3 nucleotides: TGTGCCTGGAGGACTACGGGAACTGAAGCTTTCTTT.

The V and J genes are TRBV18 and TRBJ2-1; unclear D gene. Germline V gene data show CDR1 as KGHSH and CDR2 as LQKENI. V dropped 0 bases and J dropped 5 bases, with 8 bases sitting between them. This CDR3 is 14 amino acids long. This chain's CDR3 is CASSPPVRHNEQFF. The CDR3, as DNA: TGTGCCAGCTCACCACCGGTAAGACACAATGAGCAGTTCTTC. Based on the CDR3 plus reference TRBV18 and TRBJ2-1, the full variable domain is NAGVMQNPRHLVRRRGQEARLRCSPMKGHSHVYWYRQLPEEGLKFMVYLQKENIIDESGMPKERFSAEFPKEGPSILRIQQVVRGDSAAYFCASSPPVRHNEQFFGPGTRLTVL.

This clonotype was recorded at least ten times. The rearrangement links TRBV28 to TRBJ2-5; no clear D gene. Per the germline V gene, CDR1 is MDHEN and CDR2 is SYDVKM. The CDR3 extends over 12 amino acids. V was shortened by 6 bases and J by 6 bases, with 11 bases between the two germline ends. In DNA form, the CDR3 reads TGTGCCAGCAGCTCCTCTCGGCAGACCCAGTACTTC. Encoded protein: CASSSSRQTQYF.

This clonotype was seen at least ten times. The CDR3 protein is CASSQSLGLYNSPLHF. CDR3 in DNA: TGCGCCAGCAGCCAATCCCTCGGACTGTATAATTCACCCCTCCACTTT. The chain recombines TRBV4-1 with TRBJ1-6, with D hard to call. The V and J ends lost 2 bases and 4 bases respectively, with 12 bases between them. The germline CDR1 and CDR2 sequences are MGHRA and YSYEKL. The CDR3 has 16 residues.

With respect to this clonotype: Possible read error: a much larger clone is one base away. V and J are TRBV6-2 or TRBV6-3 and TRBJ2-7; 7 nucleotides match TRBD2. Looked up from germline, CDR1 is MNHEY and CDR2 is SVGEGT. Trimming at V came to 8 bases and at J to 7 bases, leaving 11 bases not matched to a gene. The CDR3 runs 13 residues. CDR3 coding DNA: TGTGCCAGCGGTCGGGGGGTCCACAATGAGCAGTACTTC. The encoded protein is CASGRGVHNEQYF.

J is TRBJ2-5 and V is TRBV29-1; D may be TRBD2 (5 bases). The CDR3 is 11 amino acids. In germline, CDR1 is SQVTM, CDR2 ANQGSEA. CDR3 loop: CSGGPKETQYF. The CDR3 bases are TGCAGTGGCGGGCCTAAAGAGACCCAGTACTTC.

This clonotype was counted between two and nine times. This sequence joins TRBV12-3 or TRBV12-4 and TRBJ1-2, with 11 nucleotides matching TRBD1. This CDR3 spans 13 amino acids. Unmatched junction bases numbered 6, after V lost 7 bases and J lost 8 bases. For the CDR3, the DNA is TGTGCCAGCAACCGGGGACAGGGGGGAGGCTACACCTTC. Its protein product is CASNRGQGGGYTF.

This clonotype was observed at least ten times. CDR3 nucleotide sequence: TGTGCCAGCAGCTTGTATCCGGGACACACCTACGAGCAGTACTTC. This translates into CASSLYPGHTYEQYF. The V call is TRBV7-9, the J call TRBJ2-7, with D possibly matching TRBD1 (6 bases). The V gene lost 3 bases and the J gene lost 2 bases, with 14 bases spanning the gap. Germline V gene lookup returns CDR1 SEHNR and CDR2 FQNEAQ (reference sequence). The CDR3 has 15 residues.

In regard to this clonotype: This may arise from a read error, as a much more abundant clone is one base away. This sequence joins TRBV21-1 and TRBJ2-3; TRBD1 was called by the table and not checked on the DNA. TRBV21-1 is described as a pseudogene. The CDR3 contains 15 residues. The CDR3 bases are TGTACCAGCAGCGCCCCAGGGGCCTGCACAGATACGCAGTATTTT. Amino acids: CTSSAPGACTDTQYF.

The chain has TRBV10-3 and TRBJ2-3; D gene unclear. Germline lookup yields CDR1 ENHRY and CDR2 SYGVKD. V lost 0 bases and J 6 bases, leaving 7 bases between the germline ends. There are 13 residues in the CDR3. The CDR3 DNA sequence: TGTGCCATCAGTGAGTCGGAAGCGGATACGCAGTATTTT. It is translated as CAISESEADTQYF.

This clonotype was detected a few times. The chain employs TRBV18 and TRBJ2-1; D uncertain. The CDR3 extends over 12 amino acids. The ends were cut back, 6 bases at V and 5 bases at J, with 8 bases in the middle. Per germline, CDR1 KGHSH and CDR2 LQKENI. CDR3 nucleotide sequence: TGTGCCAGCTCCCCAGTCGACAATGAGCAGTTCTTC. Translation: CASSPVDNEQFF.

This clonotype was detected ten times or more. The genes are TRBV5-1 and TRBJ2-5, with D perhaps matching TRBD1 (7 bases). The CDR3 contains 16 residues. V was trimmed by 0 bases and J by 5 bases, leaving 17 bases between them. Germline V gene sequence: CDR1 SGHRS, CDR2 YFSETQ. CDR3 nucleotides: TGCGCCAGCAGCTTGGCGGCAGGGGGACTCGGTGAGACCCAGTACTTC. Protein: CASSLAAGGLGETQYF. Full variable domain (rest looked up from reference TRBV5-1 and TRBJ2-5): KAGVTQTPRYLIKTRGQQVTLSCSPISGHRSVSWYQQTPGQGLQFLFEYFSETQRNKGNFPGRFSGRQFSNSRSEMNVSTLELGDSALYLCASSLAAGGLGETQYFGPGTRLLVL.

This clonotype has a count of ten or more. This chain joins TRBV6-6 and TRBJ2-6, with D possibly matching TRBD1 (6 bases). Trimming shortened V by 4 bases and J by 4 bases, and 14 bases separated the two germline ends. Germline V CDR1 and CDR2: MNHNY, SVGAGI (reference sequence). The CDR3 extends over 16 amino acids. CDR3 nucleotide sequence: TGTGCCAGCAGTTCTTCAGGGGTAGGAGGGGCCAACGTCCTGACTTTC. This encodes CASSSSGVGGANVLTF.

As for this clonotype: Given the absence of the conserved phenylalanine or tryptophan at the CDR3 end, a read error is likely. J is TRBJ1-2 and V is TRBV6-2 or TRBV6-3; D is undetermined. This CDR3 is built from 12 residues. Trimming took 6 bases from V and 4 from J, leaving 9 bases between them. The V gene's germline CDR1 is MNHEY and CDR2 SVGEGT. The CDR3 is CASRSSGYGYTV. The CDR3 region has the DNA TGTGCCAGCAGATCCAGCGGCTATGGCTACACCGTC.

In its sample, this clonotype was seen a few times. V gene TRBV7-2 combines with J gene TRBJ1-5; D may be TRBD1 (5 bases). The germline gives CDR1 SGHTA, CDR2 FQGNSA. V gave up 3 bases and J gave up 3 bases, with 12 bases separating them. There are 15 residues in the CDR3. The CDR3 region has the DNA TGTGCCAGCAGCTTGGGGGGTGGGGACAATCAGCCCCAGCATTTT. It codes for CASSLGGGDNQPQHF.

The chain has TRBV7-9 and TRBJ2-1; tentatively, D is TRBD2 (6 bases). The CDR3 runs 12 residues. V was trimmed by 0 bases and J by 11 bases, leaving 8 bases between them. Germline V gene lookup returns CDR1 SEHNR and CDR2 FQNEAQ (reference sequence). Here the CDR3 reads CASSLAGGKQFF. Here the CDR3 DNA reads TGTGCCAGCAGCTTAGCGGGGGGTAAGCAGTTCTTC.

This clonotype was detected only a few times. V and J are TRBV20-1 and TRBJ2-5; D is perhaps TRBD2 (5 bases). Germline values: CDR1 DFQATT, CDR2 SNEGSKA (reference sequence). There are 16 residues in the CDR3. V gave up 0 bases and J gave up 1 base, with 15 bases separating them. CDR3 nucleotides: TGCAGTGCTAGAGAACCTTGTCCGGGAATCCAAGAGACCCAGTACTTC. Translated: CSAREPCPGIQETQYF.

With respect to this clonotype: Just one base apart from a much larger clone, this may be a read error. This sequence joins TRBV20-1 and TRBJ1-2, with a weak D call TRBD1 (6 bases). This CDR3 is built from 14 residues. V lost 1 base, J lost 4 bases, and 13 bases lay in between. Germline CDR1 and CDR2: DFQATT and SNEGSKA (reference sequence). The CDR3 DNA reads TGCAGTGCTAGAGCGGGCGGGGGCAGCTATGGCTACACCTTC. Its translation: CSARAGGGSYGYTF.

The chain joins TRBV7-2 to TRBJ1-1; D possibly corresponds to TRBD1 (6 bases). Germline values: CDR1 SGHTA, CDR2 FQGNSA. The V and J ends lost 5 bases and 4 bases respectively, with 20 bases between them. The CDR3 loop spans 16 amino acids. The CDR3 reads CASSPGGGRVSTEAFF. The CDR3 nucleotides read TGTGCCAGCAGCCCCGGTGGGGGGCGGGTGAGCACTGAAGCTTTCTTT.

This clonotype came up a few times. This could be a read error, since a much larger clone is one nucleotide away. The chain employs TRBV15 and TRBJ2-1, with a tentative D call TRBD2 (6 bases). The last part of the DNA fits TRBJ2-7 better; the J call may be wrong. The CDR3 has 16 amino acids. Germline CDR1 is LNHNV and CDR2 is YYDKDF (reference sequence). The CDR3 loop reads CATSISSGSSYNEQYF. In nucleotides, the CDR3 is TGTGCCACCAGCATCAGTAGCGGTAGCTCCTACAATGAGCAGTACTTC.

A few counts support this clonotype. The V call is TRBV4-3, the J call TRBJ2-7; D not certain. Germline CDR1 and CDR2: LGHNA and YSLEER. The germline V and J ends were trimmed by 4 bases and 5 bases, with 3 bases remaining between them. This CDR3 has 10 residues. CDR3 sequence: CASSPDEQYF. CDR3 nucleotide sequence: TGCGCCAGCAGCCCAGACGAGCAGTACTTC.

As concerns this clonotype: Since a much larger clone is just one base distant, this may be a read error. J is TRBJ1-2 and V is TRBV5-6, with TRBD1 identical over 10 bases. CDR1 and CDR2 (germline): SGHDT, YYEEEE. This CDR3 is built from 13 residues. The CDR3 DNA reads as TGTGCCAGCACAGGACAGGGGGAGTATGGCTACAGCTTC. It is translated as CASTGQGEYGYSF.